This T cell receptor (beta chain) was observed in a study of T cell responses to AZD1222 COVID-19 vaccine. Whole-study findings and limits: Regions 160-218 and 743-854 dominated among vaccine-associated CD4 TCRs spanning spike. The study reported that nearly half of spike-specific TCRs target unmutated variant regions. Without day 14 samples, only post-peak T cell repertoires were studied.

About this clone itself: The antigen remains unidentified.

CDR3 length: 13 amino acids. The V segment lost 3 bases and the J segment 4 bases; nucleotides outside the gene matches: 2. Germline values: CDR1 MNHEY, CDR2 SMNVEV (reference sequence). Profiling relied on immunoSEQ multiplex PCR, and the TCRdb table lists in-frame clones only, not all of them. The table lists about 86,000 clones, about nine tenths of them singletons. The TCR was taken from an adult in good health. This chain links TRBV27 with TRBJ2-7, with 8 bases identical to TRBD1. The sequencing here drew on peripheral blood, taken on day 0 of AZD1222 vaccination. The CDR3 nucleotides are TGTGCCAGCAGTTTTGACAGGGGTTACGAGCAGTACTTC. It specifies CASSFDRGYEQYF.